The present entry profiles one T cell receptor beta chain with its context. The antigen is unknown. These data come from a study of blood T cells in healthy people across ages. Sample-barcoded 5' priming and a J-beta primer mix drove a second PCR of about 6 to 12 cycles. One entry per CDR3 protein, called by TCRdb with MiXCR from the 5' RACE reads. Of some 1.5 million distinct CDR3 sequences in the sample, approximately 39% were seen once. Overall study results and limits: Roughly linearly, TCR beta diversity per million T cells fell as age increased.

The TCR comes from a woman younger than 30 in good health. Sequencing was performed on blood.

The CDR3 DNA reads TGTGCCTCGAAGGTGGGGGTCGGCCAGGAGACCCAGTACTTC. Protein: CASKVGVGQETQYF. The chain links TRBV27 to TRBJ2-5; D is perhaps TRBD1 or TRBD2 (5 bases each). Trimming took 11 bases from V and 5 from J, leaving 21 bases between them. Germline V gene data show CDR1 as MNHEY and CDR2 as SMNVEV (reference sequence). The CDR3 length is 14 residues.